This TCR beta chain was found in a study of early T cells in non-severe SARS-CoV-2 infection. The wider study: Chains from this unsorted whole-blood bulk RNA could not be paired.

With 1 base removed from V and 6 bases from J, the gap between germline ends came to 12 bases. Germline V gives CDR1 PRHDT, CDR2 FYEKMQ (reference sequence). The CDR3 has 14 amino acids. This clonotype was found many times. Its antigen remains unknown. Unique molecular identifier tags were affixed to discrete cDNA molecules. TCRdb reanalysed the 5' RACE reads using MiXCR and keeps one entry per CDR3 protein. The sample yields tens of thousands of distinct CDR3 sequences, 9.3% seen once. Study-wide findings and caveats: Sequences matched to VDJdb favored anti-spike CD8 responses, while private and CD4 specificities were missed.

The chain links TRBV13 to TRBJ1-1, with D hard to call. The clonotype comes from an adult who was a healthcare worker with PCR-confirmed SARS-CoV-2 infection or an uninfected control (not recorded which). The source material was whole blood. CDR3 coding DNA: TGTGCCAGCAGCTTAGCCTCCCTAGTCGCTGAAGCTTTCTTT. Its protein is CASSLASLVAEAFF.